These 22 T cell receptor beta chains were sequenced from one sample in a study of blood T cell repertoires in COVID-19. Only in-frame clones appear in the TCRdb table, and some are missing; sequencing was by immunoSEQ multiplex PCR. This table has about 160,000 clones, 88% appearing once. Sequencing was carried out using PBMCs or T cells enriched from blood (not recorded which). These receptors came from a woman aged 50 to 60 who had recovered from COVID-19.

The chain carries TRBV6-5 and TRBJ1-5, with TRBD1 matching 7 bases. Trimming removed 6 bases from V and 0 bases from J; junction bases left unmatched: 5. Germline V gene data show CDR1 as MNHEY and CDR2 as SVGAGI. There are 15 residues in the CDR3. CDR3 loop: CASRSGTDSNQPQHF. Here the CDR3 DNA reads TGTGCCAGCAGATCCGGGACAGATAGCAATCAGCCCCAGCATTTT.

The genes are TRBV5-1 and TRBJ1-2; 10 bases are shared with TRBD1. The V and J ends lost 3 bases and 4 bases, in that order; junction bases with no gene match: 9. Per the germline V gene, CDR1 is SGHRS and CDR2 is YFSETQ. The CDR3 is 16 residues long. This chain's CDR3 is CASSSTGTGELYGYTF. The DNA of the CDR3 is TGCGCCAGCAGCTCGACCGGGACAGGGGAACTCTATGGCTACACCTTC. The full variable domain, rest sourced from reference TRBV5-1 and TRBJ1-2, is KAGVTQTPRYLIKTRGQQVTLSCSPISGHRSVSWYQQTPGQGLQFLFEYFSETQRNKGNFPGRFSGRQFSNSRSEMNVSTLELGDSALYLCASSSTGTGELYGYTFGSGTRLTVV.

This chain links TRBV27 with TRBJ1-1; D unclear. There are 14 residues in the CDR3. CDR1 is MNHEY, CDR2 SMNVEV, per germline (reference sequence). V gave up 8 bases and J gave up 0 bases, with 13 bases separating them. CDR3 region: CASAHSNLNTEAFF. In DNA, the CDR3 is TGTGCCAGCGCCCACTCCAACCTGAACACTGAAGCTTTCTTT.

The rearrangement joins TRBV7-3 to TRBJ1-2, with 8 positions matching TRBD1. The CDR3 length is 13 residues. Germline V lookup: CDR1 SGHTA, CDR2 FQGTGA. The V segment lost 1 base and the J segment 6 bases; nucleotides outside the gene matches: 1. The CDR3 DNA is TGTGCCAGCAGCTTAAAACAGGGGGATGGCTACACCTTC. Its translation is CASSLKQGDGYTF.

CDR3 residues: CSSGGQLGTEAFF. In nucleotides, the CDR3 is TGCAGCTCCGGGGGACAGCTAGGAACTGAAGCTTTCTTT. The V and J genes are TRBV29-1 and TRBJ1-1, with TRBD1 matching over 7 bases. V dropped 8 bases and J dropped 5; count of bases not matched to a gene: 11. Germline values: CDR1 SQVTM, CDR2 ANQGSEA. The CDR3 consists of 13 residues.

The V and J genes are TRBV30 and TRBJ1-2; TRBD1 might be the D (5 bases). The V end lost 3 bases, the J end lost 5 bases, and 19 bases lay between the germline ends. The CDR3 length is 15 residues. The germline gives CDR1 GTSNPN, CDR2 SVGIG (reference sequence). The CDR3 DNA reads TGTGCCTGGAGAATCCGGACACCATTGACTTATGGCTACACCTTC. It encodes CAWRIRTPLTYGYTF.

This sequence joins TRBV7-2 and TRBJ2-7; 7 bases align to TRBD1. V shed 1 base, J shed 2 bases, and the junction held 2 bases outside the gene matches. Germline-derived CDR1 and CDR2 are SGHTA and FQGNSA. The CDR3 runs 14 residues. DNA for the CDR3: TGTGCCAGCAGCTTAGGGGACAGAACCTACGAGCAGTACTTC. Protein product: CASSLGDRTYEQYF.

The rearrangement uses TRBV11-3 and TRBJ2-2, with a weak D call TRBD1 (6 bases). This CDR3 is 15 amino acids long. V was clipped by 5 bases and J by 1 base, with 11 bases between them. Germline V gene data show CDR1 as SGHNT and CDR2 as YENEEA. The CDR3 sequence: CASSDRDKNTGELFF. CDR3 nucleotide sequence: TGTGCCAGCAGCGACCGGGACAAGAACACCGGGGAGCTGTTTTTT.

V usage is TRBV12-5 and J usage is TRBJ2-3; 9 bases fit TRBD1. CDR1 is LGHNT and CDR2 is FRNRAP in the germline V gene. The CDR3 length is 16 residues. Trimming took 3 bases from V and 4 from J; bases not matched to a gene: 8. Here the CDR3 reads CASGFPTGGKADTQYF. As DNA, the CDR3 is TGTGCTAGTGGTTTCCCGACAGGGGGAAAGGCAGATACGCAGTATTTT.

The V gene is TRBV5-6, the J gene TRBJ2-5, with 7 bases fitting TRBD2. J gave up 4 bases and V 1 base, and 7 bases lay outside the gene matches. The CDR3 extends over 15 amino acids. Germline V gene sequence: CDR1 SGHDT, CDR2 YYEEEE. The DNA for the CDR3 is TGTGCCAGCAGCTTGCCCAGCGGGGTTGGAGAGACCCAGTACTTC. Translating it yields CASSLPSGVGETQYF.

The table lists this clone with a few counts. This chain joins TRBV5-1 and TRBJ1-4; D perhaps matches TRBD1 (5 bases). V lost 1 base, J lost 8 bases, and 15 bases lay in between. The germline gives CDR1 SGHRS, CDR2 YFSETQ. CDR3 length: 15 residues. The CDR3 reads CASSLSSGNGEKLFF. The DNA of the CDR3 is TGCGCCAGCAGCTTGTCTTCAGGGAACGGGGAAAAACTGTTTTTT.

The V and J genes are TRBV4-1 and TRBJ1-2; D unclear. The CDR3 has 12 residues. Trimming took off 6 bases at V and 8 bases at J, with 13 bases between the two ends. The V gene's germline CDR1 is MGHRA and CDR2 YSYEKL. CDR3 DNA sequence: TGCGCCAGCAGACGGGTGCTTGGGGGCTACACCTTC. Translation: CASRRVLGGYTF.

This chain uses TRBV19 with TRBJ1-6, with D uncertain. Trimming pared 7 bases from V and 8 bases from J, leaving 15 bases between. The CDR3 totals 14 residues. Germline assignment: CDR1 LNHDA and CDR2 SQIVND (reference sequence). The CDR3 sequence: CASNEGWTDSPLHF. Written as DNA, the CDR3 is TGTGCCAGTAATGAGGGTTGGACTGATTCACCCCTCCACTTT.

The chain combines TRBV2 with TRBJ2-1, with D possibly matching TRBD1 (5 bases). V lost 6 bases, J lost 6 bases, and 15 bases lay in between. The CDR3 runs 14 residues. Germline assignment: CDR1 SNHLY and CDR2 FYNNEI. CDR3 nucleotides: TGTGCCAGCAGCCCGACATCTAGGGGCAATGAGCAGTTCTTC. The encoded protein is CASSPTSRGNEQFF. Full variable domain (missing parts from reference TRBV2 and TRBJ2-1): EPEVTQTPSHQVTQMGQEVILRCVPISNHLYFYWYRQILGQKVEFLVSFYNNEISEKSEIFDDQFSVERPDGSNFTLKIRSTKLEDSAMYFCASSPTSRGNEQFFGPGTRLTVL.

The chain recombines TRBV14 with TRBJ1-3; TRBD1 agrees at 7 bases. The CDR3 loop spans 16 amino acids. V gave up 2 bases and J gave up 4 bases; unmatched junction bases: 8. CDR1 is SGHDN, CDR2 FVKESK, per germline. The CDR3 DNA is TGTGCCAGCAGCCAATCTACGACAGGGCTCGGAAACACCATATATTTT. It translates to CASSQSTTGLGNTIYF.

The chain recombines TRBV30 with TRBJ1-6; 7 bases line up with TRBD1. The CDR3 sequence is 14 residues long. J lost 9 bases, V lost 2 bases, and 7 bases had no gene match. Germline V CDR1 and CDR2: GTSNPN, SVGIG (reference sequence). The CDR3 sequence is CAWSRGTVGSPLHF. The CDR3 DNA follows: TGTGCCTGGAGTAGGGGGACAGTAGGTTCACCCCTCCACTTT.

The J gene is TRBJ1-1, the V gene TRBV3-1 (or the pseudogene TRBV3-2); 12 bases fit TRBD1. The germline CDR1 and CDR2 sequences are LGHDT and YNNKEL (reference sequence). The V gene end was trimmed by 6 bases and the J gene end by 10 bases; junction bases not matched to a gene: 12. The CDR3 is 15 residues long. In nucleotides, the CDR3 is TGTGCCAGCAGTCCCGCCGGGACAGGGGGCGGAGGAGCTTTCTTT. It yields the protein CASSPAGTGGGGAFF.

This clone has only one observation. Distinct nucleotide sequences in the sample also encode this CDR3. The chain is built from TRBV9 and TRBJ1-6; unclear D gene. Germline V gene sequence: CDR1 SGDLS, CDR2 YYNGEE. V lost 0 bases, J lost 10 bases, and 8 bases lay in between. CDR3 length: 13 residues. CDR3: CASSVAAGSPLHF. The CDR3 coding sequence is TGTGCCAGCAGCGTAGCTGCGGGCTCACCCCTCCACTTT. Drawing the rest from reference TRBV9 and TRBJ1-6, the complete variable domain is DSGVTQTPKHLITATGQRVTLRCSPRSGDLSVYWYQQSLDQGLQFLIQYYNGEERAKGNILERFSAQQFPDLHSELNLSSLELGDSALYFCASSVAAGSPLHFGNGTRLTVT.

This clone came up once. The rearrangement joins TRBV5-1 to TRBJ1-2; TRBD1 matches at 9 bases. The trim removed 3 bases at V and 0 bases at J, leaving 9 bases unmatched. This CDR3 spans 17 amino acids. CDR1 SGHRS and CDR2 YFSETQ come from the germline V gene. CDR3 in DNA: TGCGCCAGCAGCTCGGGACAGGGAGTACCCTCTAACTATGGCTACACCTTC. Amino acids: CASSSGQGVPSNYGYTF.

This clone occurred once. The CDR3 region has the DNA TGCGCCAGCACCCTGAAGCGGGGGAGCAATGAGCAGTTCTTC. Translation: CASTLKRGSNEQFF. The chain recombines TRBV4-1 with TRBJ2-1, with 8 positions matching TRBD2. Germline CDR1 reads MGHRA; CDR2 reads YSYEKL. V was pared by 7 bases and J by 6 bases, with 8 bases of the junction left unmatched. The CDR3 consists of 14 residues.

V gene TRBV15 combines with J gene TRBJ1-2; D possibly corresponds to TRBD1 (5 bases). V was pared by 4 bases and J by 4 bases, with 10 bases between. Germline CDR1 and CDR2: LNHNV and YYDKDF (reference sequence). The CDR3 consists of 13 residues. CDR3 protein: CATSTTAPYGYTF. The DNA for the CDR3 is TGTGCCACCAGCACGACAGCCCCCTATGGCTACACCTTC.

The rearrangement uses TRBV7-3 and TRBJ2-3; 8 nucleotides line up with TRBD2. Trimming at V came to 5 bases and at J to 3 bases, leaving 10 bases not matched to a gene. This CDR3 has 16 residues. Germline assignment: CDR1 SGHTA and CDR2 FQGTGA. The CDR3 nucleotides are TGTGCCAGCAGCCCGGGACTAGGTCGTAAAACAGATACGCAGTATTTT. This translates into CASSPGLGRKTDTQYF. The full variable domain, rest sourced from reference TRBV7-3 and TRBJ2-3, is GAGVSQTPSNKVTEKGKYVELRCDPISGHTALYWYRQSLGQGPEFLIYFQGTGAADDSGLPNDRFFAVRPEGSVSTLKIQRTERGDSAVYLCASSPGLGRKTDTQYFGPGTRLTVL.